Listed below are T cell receptor beta chains from one sample, sequenced in a study of blood T cell repertoires in COVID-19. Assay used: immunoSEQ multiplex PCR; TCRdb lists only in-frame clones, some missing. The repertoire consists of about 82,000 clones, with roughly 80% occurring once and the leading ten covering roughly 36%. Sequencing was carried out using peripheral blood. The source is a man aged 60-69 years with COVID-19, enrolled during active disease. Both conserved end residues are part of each CDR3. The order of the fields is J gene, D gene, clone size, V gene, CDR3 protein, CDR3 DNA. D genes are given only for firm matches. Size is stated for part of the rows, as once, few or many counts, or as a class when the clone is expanded.

TRBJ1-5 TRBD1 - TRBV27 CASSLQGGGQPQHF TGTGCCAGCAGTTTACAGGGGGGAGGTCAGCCCCAGCATTTT
TRBJ2-1 TRBD1 few TRBV6-5 CASRYRTGSYNEQFF TGTGCCAGCAGATACCGGACAGGGAGCTACAATGAGCAGTTCTTC
TRBJ2-2 TRBD2 - TRBV11-2 CASSGTSGGAGDTGELFF TGTGCCAGCAGCGGGACTAGCGGGGGGGCTGGGGACACCGGGGAGCTGTTTTTT
TRBJ1-5 - - TRBV7-2 CASSSGGSVAQHF TGTGCCAGCAGTTCGGGGGGCTCCGTGGCCCAGCATTTT
TRBJ1-4 - - TRBV6-2/TRBV6-3 CASSGRRQDLEKLFF TGTGCCAGCAGTGGTCGGAGACAGGACCTTGAAAAACTGTTTTTT
TRBJ1-2 - - TRBV2 CASTVGVYGYTF TGTGCCAGCACGGTGGGCGTCTATGGCTACACCTTC
TRBJ2-7 TRBD1 - TRBV5-5 CASSPQPGQVYEQYF TGTGCCAGCAGCCCGCAACCGGGACAGGTCTACGAGCAGTACTTC
TRBJ1-1 - - TRBV25-1 CASTEGGPLSAFF TGTGCCAGCACCGAGGGGGGGCCCCTATCAGCTTTCTTT
TRBJ2-7 TRBD1 - TRBV3-1/TRBV3-2 CASSQGDRKLSYEQYF TGTGCCAGCAGCCAAGGGGACAGGAAGCTCTCCTACGAGCAGTACTTC
TRBJ2-7 - - TRBV18 CASSAHTQGYEQYF TGTGCCAGCTCAGCCCACACCCAGGGCTACGAGCAGTACTTC
TRBJ1-2 TRBD1 - TRBV6-5 CASRAPGGGGYTF TGTGCCAGCAGGGCGCCAGGGGGCGGTGGCTACACCTTC
TRBJ2-6 - - TRBV9 CASSVSRAGGSISGANVLTF TGTGCCAGCAGCGTATCCCGCGCCGGGGGATCTATTTCTGGGGCCAACGTCCTGACTTTC
TRBJ2-2 TRBD1 - TRBV6-5 CASSYAPPTGPGELFF TGTGCCAGCAGTTACGCACCGCCGACAGGGCCCGGGGAGCTGTTTTTT
TRBJ2-1 - few TRBV24-1 CATSDSRGALDEQFF TGTGCCACCAGTGATTCCCGGGGGGCCCTGGATGAGCAGTTCTTC
TRBJ1-1 TRBD1 - TRBV2 CASSRTGKENTEAFF TGTGCCAGCAGTAGGACAGGGAAAGAGAACACTGAAGCTTTCTTT
TRBJ1-6 - - TRBV4-1 CASSQDGQLDNSPLHF TGCGCCAGCAGCCAAGATGGACAGTTGGATAATTCACCCCTCCACTTT
TRBJ1-2 - few TRBV4-1 CASSHLGAGDGYTF TGCGCCAGCAGCCACCTCGGGGCAGGGGATGGCTACACCTTC
TRBJ1-2 - once TRBV3-1/TRBV3-2 CASSQVRNGYTF TGTGCCAGCAGCCAAGTCAGAAATGGCTACACCTTC
TRBJ1-6 - - TRBV21-1 CAKGQRVRYNSPLHF TGTGCCAAGGGGCAACGGGTCCGATATAATTCACCCCTCCACTTT
TRBJ1-6 TRBD1 - TRBV7-9 CASSLARDSGNSPLHF TGTGCCAGCAGCTTAGCTAGGGACAGTGGTAATTCACCCCTCCACTTT
TRBJ2-5 - few TRBV7-9 CASSLMAGGETQYF TGTGCCAGCAGCCTCATGGCGGGTGGAGAGACCCAGTACTTC
TRBJ2-7 TRBD1 - TRBV27 CASSRTGITYEQYF TGTGCCAGCAGTCGGACAGGAATAACCTACGAGCAGTACTTC
TRBJ2-7 - once TRBV9 CASSPGAPGEQYF TGTGCCAGCAGCCCAGGGGCCCCGGGTGAGCAGTACTTC
TRBJ2-1 TRBD1 - TRBV6-5 CASSYSASGGLNEQFF TGTGCCAGCAGTTACAGCGCCTCAGGGGGCCTCAATGAGCAGTTCTTC
TRBJ2-3 TRBD1 - TRBV2 CASSEADRASTDTQYF TGTGCCAGCAGTGAAGCGGACAGGGCTAGCACAGATACGCAGTATTTT